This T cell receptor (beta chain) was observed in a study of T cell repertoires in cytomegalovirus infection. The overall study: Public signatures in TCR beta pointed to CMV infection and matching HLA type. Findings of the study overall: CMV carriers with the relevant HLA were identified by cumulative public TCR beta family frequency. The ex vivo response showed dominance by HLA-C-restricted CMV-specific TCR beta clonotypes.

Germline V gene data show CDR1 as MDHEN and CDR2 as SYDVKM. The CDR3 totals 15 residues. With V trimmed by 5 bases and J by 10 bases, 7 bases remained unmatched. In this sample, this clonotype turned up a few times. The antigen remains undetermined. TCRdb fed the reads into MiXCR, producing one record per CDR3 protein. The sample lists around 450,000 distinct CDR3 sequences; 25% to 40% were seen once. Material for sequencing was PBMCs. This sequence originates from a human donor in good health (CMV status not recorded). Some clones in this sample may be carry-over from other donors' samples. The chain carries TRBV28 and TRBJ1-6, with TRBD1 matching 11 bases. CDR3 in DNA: TGTGCCAGCAGTCGGACAGGGGGCTGGGAATCACCCCTCCACTTT. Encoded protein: CASSRTGGWESPLHF.